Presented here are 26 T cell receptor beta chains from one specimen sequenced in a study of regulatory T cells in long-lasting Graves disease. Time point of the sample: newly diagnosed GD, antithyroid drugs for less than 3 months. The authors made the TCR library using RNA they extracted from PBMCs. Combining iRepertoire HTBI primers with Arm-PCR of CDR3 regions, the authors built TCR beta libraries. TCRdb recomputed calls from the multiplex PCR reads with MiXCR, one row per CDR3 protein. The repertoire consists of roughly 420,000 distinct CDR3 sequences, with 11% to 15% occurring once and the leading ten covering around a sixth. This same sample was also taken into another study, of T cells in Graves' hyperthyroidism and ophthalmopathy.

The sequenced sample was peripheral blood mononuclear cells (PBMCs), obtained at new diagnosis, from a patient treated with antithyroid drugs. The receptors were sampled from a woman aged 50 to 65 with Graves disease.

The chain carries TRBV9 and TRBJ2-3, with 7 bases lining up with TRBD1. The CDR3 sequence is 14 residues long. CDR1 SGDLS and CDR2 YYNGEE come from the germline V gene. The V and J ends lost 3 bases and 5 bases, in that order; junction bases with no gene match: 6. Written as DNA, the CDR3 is TGTGCCAGCAGCGGCCTGCCAGGGGGAGATACGCAGTATTTT. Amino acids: CASSGLPGGDTQYF.

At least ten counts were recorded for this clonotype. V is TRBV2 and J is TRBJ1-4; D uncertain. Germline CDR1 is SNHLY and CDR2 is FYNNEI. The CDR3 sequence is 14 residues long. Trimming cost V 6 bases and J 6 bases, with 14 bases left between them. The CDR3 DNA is TGTGCCAGCAGACGGTTACCCGGGGATGAAAAACTGTTTTTT. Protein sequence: CASRRLPGDEKLFF.

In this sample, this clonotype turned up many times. The CDR3 loop is CASSRLGTSYEQYF. CDR3 DNA: TGTGCCAGCAGCCGCCTAGGAACTAGTTACGAGCAGTACTTC. The chain combines TRBV3-1 with TRBJ2-7; D might be TRBD2 (5 bases). Germline CDR1 and CDR2: LGHDT and YNNKEL (reference sequence). The CDR3 length is 14 residues. V lost 4 bases and J lost 4, with 14 bases in between.

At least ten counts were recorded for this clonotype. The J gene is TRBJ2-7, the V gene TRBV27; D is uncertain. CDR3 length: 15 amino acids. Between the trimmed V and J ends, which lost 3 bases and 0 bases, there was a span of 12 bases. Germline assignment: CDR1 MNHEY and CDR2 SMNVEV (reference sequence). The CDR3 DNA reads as TGTGCCAGCAGTTTGCGAGGCACCAGCTCCTACGAGCAGTACTTC. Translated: CASSLRGTSSYEQYF.

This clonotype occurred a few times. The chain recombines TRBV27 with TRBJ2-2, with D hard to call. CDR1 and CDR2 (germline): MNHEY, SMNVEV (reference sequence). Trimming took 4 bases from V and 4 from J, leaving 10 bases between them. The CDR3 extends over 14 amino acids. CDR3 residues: CASSYTVGTGELFF. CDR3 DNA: TGTGCCAGCAGTTATACAGTTGGCACCGGGGAGCTGTTTTTT.

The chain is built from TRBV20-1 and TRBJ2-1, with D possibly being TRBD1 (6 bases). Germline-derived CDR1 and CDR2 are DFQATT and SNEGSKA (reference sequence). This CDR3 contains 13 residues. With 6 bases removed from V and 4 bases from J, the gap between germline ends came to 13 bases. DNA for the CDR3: TGCAGTGCGACGGGACAAAAATACAATGAGCAGTTCTTC. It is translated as CSATGQKYNEQFF.

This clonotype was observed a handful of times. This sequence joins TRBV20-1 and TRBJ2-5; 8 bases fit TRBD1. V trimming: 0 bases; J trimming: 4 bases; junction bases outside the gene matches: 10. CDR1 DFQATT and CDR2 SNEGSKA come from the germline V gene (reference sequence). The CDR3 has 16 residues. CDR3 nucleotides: TGCAGTGCTAGAGATCAAGAGACAGGGGTAGGAGAGACCCAGTACTTC. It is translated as CSARDQETGVGETQYF.

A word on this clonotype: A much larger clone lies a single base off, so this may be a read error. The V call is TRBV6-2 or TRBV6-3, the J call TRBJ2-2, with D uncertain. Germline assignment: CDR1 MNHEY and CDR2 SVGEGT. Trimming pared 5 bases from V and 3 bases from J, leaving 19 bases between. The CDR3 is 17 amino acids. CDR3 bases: TGTGCCAGCAGTGAAGGCAGGACCACTCATTACACCGGGGAGCTGTTTTTT. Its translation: CASSEGRTTHYTGELFF.

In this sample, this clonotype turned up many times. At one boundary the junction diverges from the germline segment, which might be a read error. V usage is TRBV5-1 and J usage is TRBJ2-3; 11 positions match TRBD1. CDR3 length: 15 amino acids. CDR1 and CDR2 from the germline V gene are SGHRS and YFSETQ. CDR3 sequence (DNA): TGTGCCAGCAGCATCGGACAGGGGGCAACAGATACGCAGTATTTT. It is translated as CASSIGQGATDTQYF.

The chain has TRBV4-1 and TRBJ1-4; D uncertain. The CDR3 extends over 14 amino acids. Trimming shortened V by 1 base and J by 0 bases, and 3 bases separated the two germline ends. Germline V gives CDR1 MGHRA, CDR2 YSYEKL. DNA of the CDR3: TGCGCCAGCAGCCAAGCAGCAACTAATGAAAAACTGTTTTTT. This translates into CASSQAATNEKLFF.

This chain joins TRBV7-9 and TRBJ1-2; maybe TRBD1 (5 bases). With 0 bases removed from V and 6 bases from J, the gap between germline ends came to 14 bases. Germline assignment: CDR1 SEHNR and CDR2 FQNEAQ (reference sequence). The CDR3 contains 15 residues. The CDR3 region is CASSLAQQGENGYTF. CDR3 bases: TGTGCCAGCAGCTTAGCGCAGCAGGGAGAGAATGGCTACACCTTC.

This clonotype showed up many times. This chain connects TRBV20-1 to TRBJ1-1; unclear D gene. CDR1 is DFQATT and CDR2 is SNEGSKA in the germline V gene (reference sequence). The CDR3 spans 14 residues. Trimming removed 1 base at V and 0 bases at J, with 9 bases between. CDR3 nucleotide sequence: TGCAGTGCTAGAGCTCCGGCCCTGAACACTGAAGCTTTCTTT. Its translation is CSARAPALNTEAFF.

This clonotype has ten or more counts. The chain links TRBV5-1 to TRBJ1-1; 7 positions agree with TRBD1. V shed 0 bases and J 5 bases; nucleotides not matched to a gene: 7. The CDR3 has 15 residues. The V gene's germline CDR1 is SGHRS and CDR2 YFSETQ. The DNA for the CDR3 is TGCGCCAGCAGCTTGGGAGACAGGGCTGATACTGAAGCTTTCTTT. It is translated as CASSLGDRADTEAFF.

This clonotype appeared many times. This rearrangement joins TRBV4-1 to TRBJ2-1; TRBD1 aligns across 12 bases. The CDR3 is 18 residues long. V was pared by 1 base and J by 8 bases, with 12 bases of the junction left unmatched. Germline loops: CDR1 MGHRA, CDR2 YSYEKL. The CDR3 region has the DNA TGCGCCAGCAGCCAAGCACCCCCCGGGACAGGGGGCTGGGATGAGCAGTTCTTC. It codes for CASSQAPPGTGGWDEQFF.

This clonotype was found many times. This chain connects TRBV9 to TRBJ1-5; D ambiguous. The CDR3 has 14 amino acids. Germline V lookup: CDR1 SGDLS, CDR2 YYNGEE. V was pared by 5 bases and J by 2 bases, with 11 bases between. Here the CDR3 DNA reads TGTGCCAGCAGTATCGAAGGAGGCAATCAGCCCCAGCATTTT. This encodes CASSIEGGNQPQHF.

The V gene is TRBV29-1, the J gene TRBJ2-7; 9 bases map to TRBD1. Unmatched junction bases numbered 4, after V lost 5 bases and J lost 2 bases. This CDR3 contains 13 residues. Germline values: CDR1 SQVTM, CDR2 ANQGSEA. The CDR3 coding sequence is TGCAGCGTTTGGGGACAGGGCACCTACGAGCAGTACTTC. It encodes CSVWGQGTYEQYF.

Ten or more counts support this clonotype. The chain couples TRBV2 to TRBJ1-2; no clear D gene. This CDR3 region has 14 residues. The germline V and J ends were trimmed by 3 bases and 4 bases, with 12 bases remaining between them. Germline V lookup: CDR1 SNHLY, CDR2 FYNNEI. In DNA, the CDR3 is TGTGCCAGCAGTGAGGAGGGATTGGGCTATGGCTACACCTTC. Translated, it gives CASSEEGLGYGYTF.

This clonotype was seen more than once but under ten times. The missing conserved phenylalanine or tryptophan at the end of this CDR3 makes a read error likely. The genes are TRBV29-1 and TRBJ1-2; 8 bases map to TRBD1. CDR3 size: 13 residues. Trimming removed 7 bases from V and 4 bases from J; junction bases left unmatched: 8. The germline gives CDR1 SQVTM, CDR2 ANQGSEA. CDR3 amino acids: CSAGQGSFYGYTL. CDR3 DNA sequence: TGCAGCGCCGGACAGGGATCGTTCTATGGCTACACCCTC.

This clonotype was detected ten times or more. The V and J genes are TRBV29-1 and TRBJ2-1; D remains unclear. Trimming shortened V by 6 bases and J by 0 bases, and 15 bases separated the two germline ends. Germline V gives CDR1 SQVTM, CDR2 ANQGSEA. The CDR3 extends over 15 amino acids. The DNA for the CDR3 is TGCAGCGTCAGCCCGGGCCCTAGCTCCTACAATGAGCAGTTCTTC. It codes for CSVSPGPSSYNEQFF.

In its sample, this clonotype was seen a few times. For the CDR3, the DNA is TGTGCCAGCTCACCAATAAAGGCCAGTTCTGAAGCTTTCTTT. Translation gives CASSPIKASSEAFF. This chain links TRBV18 with TRBJ1-1; D remains unclear. V lost 2 bases to trimming and J lost 6 bases, with 13 bases between them. This CDR3 contains 14 residues. Germline V gene data show CDR1 as KGHSH and CDR2 as LQKENI.

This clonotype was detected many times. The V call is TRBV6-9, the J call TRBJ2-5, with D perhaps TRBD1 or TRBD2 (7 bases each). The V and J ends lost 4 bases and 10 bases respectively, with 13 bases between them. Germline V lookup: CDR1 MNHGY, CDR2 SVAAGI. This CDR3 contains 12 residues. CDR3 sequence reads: CASSSTGRVQYF. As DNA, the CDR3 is TGTGCCAGCAGTTCGACAGGGAGGGTCCAGTACTTC.

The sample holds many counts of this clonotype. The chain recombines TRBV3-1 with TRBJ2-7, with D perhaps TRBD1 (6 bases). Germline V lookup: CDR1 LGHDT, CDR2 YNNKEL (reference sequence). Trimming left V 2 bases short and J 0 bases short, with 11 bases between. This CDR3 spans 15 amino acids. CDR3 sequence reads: CASSQLAGASYEQYF. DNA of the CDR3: TGTGCCAGCAGCCAACTAGCAGGGGCCTCCTACGAGCAGTACTTC.

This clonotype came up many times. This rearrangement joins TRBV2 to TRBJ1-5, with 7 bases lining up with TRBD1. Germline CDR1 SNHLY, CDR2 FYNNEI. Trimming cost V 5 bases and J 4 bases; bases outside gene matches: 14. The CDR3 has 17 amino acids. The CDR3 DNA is TGTGCCAGCAGTCACACTAGACAGGGTTCGTATAATCAGCCCCAGCATTTT. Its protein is CASSHTRQGSYNQPQHF.

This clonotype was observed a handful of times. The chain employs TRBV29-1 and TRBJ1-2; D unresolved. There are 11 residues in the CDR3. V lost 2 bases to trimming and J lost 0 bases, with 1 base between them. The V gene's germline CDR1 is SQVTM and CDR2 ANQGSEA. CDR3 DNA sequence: TGCAGCGTTGAATCTAACTATGGCTACACCTTC. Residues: CSVESNYGYTF.

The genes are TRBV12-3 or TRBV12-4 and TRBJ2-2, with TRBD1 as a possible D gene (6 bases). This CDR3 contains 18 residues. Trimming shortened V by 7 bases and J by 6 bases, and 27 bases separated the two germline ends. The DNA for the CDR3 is TGTGCCAGCACCATAGAAGCGGCTGCCAGGGGAAGGGCCGGGGAGCTGTTTTTT. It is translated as CASTIEAAARGRAGELFF.

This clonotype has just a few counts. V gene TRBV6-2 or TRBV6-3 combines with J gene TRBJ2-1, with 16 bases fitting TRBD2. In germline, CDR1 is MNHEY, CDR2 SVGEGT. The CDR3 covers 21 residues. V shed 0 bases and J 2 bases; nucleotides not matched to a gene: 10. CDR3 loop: CASSYSGTSGRAPGPYNEQFF. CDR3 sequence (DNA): TGTGCCAGCAGTTACTCGGGGACTAGCGGGAGGGCCCCGGGCCCCTACAATGAGCAGTTCTTC.